The clone carrying this TCR beta chain was seen more than once but under ten times. TCRdb reprocessed the 5' RACE reads with MiXCR, giving one entry per CDR3 protein. The data hold some 120,000 distinct CDR3 sequences, with 7% to 8.5% observed a single time. The data stem from a study of T cells after yellow fever vaccination. This CDR3 has 14 residues. Germline CDR1 SGDLS, CDR2 YYNGEE. V was trimmed by 0 bases and J by 6 bases, leaving 10 bases between them. The sequence derives from a man aged 30 to 45 who received the YFV17D yellow fever vaccine. The material sequenced was CD8+ T cells sorted from PBMCs, taken 45 days after the yellow fever booster vaccination. The genes are TRBV9 and TRBJ2-1; D is possibly TRBD2 (5 bases). This CDR3 is CASSVAIGGNEQFF. CDR3 nucleotide sequence: TGTGCCAGCAGCGTAGCTATCGGAGGCAATGAGCAGTTCTTC.